One T cell receptor (beta chain) is described in this entry. This entry is derived from a study of blood T cell repertoires in COVID-19. Authors' analysis steps: Amplification from reference gene primers served as the basis for estimated nucleated cell counts. This table comes from immunoSEQ multiplex PCR, and its TCRdb copy is limited to in-frame clones, with some not included. V, J and clone size were drawn from that table, and D and trimming were deduced from the DNA. This repertoire shows about 330,000 clones, roughly 87% found once; its top ten account for approximately 9.4%. There are 14 residues in the CDR3. V was trimmed by 0 bases and J by 1 base, leaving 6 bases between them. The germline V gene encodes CDR1 PRHDT and CDR2 FYEKMQ (reference sequence).

Source material: peripheral blood. The chain is built from TRBV13 and TRBJ1-2; D is undetermined. This receptor was obtained from a young man with COVID-19, enrolled during active disease. CDR3 region: CASSLGAGNYGYTF. In DNA form, the CDR3 reads TGTGCCAGCAGCTTAGGGGCGGGTAACTATGGCTACACCTTC.